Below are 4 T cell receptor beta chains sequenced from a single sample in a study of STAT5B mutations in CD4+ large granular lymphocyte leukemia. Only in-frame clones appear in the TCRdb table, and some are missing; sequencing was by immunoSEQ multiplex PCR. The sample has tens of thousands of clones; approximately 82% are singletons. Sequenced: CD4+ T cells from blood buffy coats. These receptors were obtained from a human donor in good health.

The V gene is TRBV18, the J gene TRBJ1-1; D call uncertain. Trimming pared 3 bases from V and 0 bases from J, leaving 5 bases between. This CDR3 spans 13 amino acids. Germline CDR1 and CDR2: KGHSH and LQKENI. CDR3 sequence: CASSPDVNTEAFF. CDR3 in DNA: TGTGCCAGCTCACCGGATGTGAACACTGAAGCTTTCTTT.

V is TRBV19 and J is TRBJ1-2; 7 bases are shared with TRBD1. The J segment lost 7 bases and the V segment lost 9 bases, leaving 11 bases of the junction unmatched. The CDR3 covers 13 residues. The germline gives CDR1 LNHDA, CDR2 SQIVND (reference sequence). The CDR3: CASGTVGQSGYTF. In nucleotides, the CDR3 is TGTGCCAGCGGGACAGTGGGGCAAAGTGGCTACACCTTC. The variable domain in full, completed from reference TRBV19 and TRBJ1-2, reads DGGITQSPKYLFRKEGQNVTLSCEQNLNHDAMYWYRQDPGQGLRLIYYSQIVNDFQKGDIAEGYSVSREKKESFPLTVTSAQKNPTAFYLCASGTVGQSGYTFGSGTRLTVV.

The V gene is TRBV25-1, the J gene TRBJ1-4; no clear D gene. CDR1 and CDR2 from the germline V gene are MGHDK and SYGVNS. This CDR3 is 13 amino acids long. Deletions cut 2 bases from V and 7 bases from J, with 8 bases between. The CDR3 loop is CASSEGGREKLFF. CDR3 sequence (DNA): TGTGCCAGCAGTGAAGGAGGGCGTGAAAAACTGTTTTTT.

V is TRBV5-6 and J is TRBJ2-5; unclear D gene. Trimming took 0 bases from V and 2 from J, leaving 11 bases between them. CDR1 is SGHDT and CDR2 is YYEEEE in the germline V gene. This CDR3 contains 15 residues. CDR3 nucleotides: TGTGCCAGCAGCTTGGTAGGGCCAACACAAGAGACCCAGTACTTC. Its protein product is CASSLVGPTQETQYF.